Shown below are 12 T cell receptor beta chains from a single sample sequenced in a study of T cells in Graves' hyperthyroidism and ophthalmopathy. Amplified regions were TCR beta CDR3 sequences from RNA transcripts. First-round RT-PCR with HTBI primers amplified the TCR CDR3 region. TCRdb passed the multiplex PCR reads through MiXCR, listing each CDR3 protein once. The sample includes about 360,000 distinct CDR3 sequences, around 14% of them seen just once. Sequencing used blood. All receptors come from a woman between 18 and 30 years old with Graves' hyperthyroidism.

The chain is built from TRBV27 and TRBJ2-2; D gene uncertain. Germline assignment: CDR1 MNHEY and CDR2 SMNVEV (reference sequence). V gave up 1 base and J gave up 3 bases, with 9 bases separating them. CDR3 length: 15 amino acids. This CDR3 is CASSLFSMDTGELFF. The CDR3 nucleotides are TGTGCCAGCAGTTTATTTAGTATGGACACCGGGGAGCTGTTTTTT.

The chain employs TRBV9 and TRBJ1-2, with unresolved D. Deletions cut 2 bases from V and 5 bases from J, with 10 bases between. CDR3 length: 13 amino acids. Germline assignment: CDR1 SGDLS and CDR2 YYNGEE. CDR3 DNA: TGTGCCAGCAGCGTTGTTATTGGGTATGGCTACACCTTC. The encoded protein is CASSVVIGYGYTF.

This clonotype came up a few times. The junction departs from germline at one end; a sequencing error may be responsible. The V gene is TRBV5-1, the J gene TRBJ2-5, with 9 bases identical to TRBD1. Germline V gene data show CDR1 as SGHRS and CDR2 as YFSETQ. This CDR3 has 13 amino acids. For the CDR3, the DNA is TGCGCCGGCAGACAGGGGGGCCTTGAGACCCAGTACTTC. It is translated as CAGRQGGLETQYF.

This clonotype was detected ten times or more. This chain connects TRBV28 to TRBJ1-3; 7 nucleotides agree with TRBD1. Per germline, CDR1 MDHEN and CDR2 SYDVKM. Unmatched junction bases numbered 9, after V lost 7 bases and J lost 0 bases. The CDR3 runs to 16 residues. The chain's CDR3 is CASTSQGSDSGNTIYF. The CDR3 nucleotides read TGTGCCAGCACCTCACAGGGGTCCGACTCTGGAAACACCATATATTTT.

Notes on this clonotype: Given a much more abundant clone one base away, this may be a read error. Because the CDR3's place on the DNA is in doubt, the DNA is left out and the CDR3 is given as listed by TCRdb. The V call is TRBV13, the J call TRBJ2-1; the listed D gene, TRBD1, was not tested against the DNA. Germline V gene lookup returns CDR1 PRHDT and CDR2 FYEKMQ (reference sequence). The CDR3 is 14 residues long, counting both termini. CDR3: CASSVGTGTSEQCF.

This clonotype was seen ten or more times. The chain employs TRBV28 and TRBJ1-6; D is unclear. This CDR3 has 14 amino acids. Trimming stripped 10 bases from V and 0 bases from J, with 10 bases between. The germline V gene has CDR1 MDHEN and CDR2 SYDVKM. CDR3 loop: CATGPSSYNSPLHF. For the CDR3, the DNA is TGTGCCACCGGACCCAGCTCCTATAATTCACCCCTCCACTTT. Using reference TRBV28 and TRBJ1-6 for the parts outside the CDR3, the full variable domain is DVKVTQSSRYLVKRTGEKVFLECVQDMDHENMFWYRQDPGLGLRLIYFSYDVKMKEKGDIPEGYSVSREKKERFSLILESASTNQTSMYLCATGPSSYNSPLHFGNGTRLTVT.

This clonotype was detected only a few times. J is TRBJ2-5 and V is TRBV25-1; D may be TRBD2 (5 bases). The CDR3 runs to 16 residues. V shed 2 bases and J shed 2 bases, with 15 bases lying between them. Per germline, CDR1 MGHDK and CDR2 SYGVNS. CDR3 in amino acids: CASSEDGGPDQETQYF. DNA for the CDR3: TGTGCCAGCAGTGAAGACGGCGGGCCAGATCAAGAGACCCAGTACTTC.

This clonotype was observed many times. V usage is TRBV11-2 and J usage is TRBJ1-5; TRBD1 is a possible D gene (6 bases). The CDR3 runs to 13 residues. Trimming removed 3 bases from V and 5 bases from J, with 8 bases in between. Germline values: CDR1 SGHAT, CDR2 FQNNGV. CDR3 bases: TGTGCCAGCAGCTTCGCAGGGGATCAGCCCCAGCATTTT. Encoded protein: CASSFAGDQPQHF.

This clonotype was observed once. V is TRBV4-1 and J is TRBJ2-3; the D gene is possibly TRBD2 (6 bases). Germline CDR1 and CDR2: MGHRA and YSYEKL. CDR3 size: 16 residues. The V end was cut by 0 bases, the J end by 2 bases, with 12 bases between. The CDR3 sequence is CASSQESGGLTDTQYF. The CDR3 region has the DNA TGCGCCAGCAGCCAAGAATCAGGAGGGCTCACAGATACGCAGTATTTT.

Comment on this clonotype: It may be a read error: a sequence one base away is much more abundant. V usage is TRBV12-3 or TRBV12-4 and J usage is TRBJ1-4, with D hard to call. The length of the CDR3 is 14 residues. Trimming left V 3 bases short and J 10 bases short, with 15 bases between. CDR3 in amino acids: CASSFGEEGGKLFF. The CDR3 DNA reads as TGTGCCAGCAGTTTCGGGGAGGAAGGTGGAAAACTGTTTTTT.

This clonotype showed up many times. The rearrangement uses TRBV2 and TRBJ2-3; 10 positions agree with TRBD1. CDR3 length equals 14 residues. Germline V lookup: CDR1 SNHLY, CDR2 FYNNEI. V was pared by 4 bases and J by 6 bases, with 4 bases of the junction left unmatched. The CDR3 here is CASSGDRGVDTQYF. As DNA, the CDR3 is TGTGCCAGCAGTGGGGACAGGGGAGTGGATACGCAGTATTTT.

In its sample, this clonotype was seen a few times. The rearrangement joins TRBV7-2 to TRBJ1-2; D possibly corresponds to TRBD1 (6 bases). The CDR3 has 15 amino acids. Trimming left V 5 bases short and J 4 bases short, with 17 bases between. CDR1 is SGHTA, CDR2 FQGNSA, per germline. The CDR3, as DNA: TGTGCCAGCAGCCCTCCAGGGGCCCCAACCTATGGCTACACCTTC. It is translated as CASSPPGAPTYGYTF.